These 25 T cell receptor beta chains were all obtained from the same sample, sequenced in a study of cytomegalovirus exposure and HLA in healthy donors. Measured with immunoSEQ multiplex PCR; TCRdb has only the in-frame clones, and not every one. The profile shows 100,000 to 150,000 clones, about 90% of them singletons. Specimen: PBMCs. The receptors derive from a man between 25 and 39 years old in good health and CMV-seronegative.

This chain joins TRBV30 and TRBJ1-5; no reliable D call. Germline CDR1 and CDR2: GTSNPN and SVGIG (reference sequence). V was pared by 1 base and J by 6 bases, with 7 bases between. This CDR3 contains 12 residues. The CDR3 region is CAWSGYGQPQHF. In nucleotides, the CDR3 is TGTGCCTGGAGTGGGTACGGTCAGCCCCAGCATTTT.

V gene TRBV4-3 combines with J gene TRBJ2-2, with TRBD2 matching over 7 bases. With 4 bases clipped from V and 1 base from J, the junction kept 9 bases outside the gene matches. CDR3 size: 17 residues. The germline V gene encodes CDR1 LGHNA and CDR2 YSLEER. Written as DNA, the CDR3 is TGCGCCAGCAGCCCTCTCCTAGCGGTTGGGAACACCGGGGAGCTGTTTTTT. Its translation is CASSPLLAVGNTGELFF.

V usage is TRBV25-1 and J usage is TRBJ1-1, with D perhaps matching TRBD1 (5 bases). Germline V lookup: CDR1 MGHDK, CDR2 SYGVNS. The CDR3 length is 15 residues. V shed 2 bases and J shed 5 bases, with 15 bases lying between them. Written as DNA, the CDR3 is TGTGCCAGCAGTGAAGAATCGGCAGGGAAGACTGAAGCTTTCTTT. Its translation is CASSEESAGKTEAFF. Full variable domain (outside the CDR3, taken from reference TRBV25-1 and TRBJ1-1): EADIYQTPRYLVIGTGKKITLECSQTMGHDKMYWYQQDPGMELHLIHYSYGVNSTEKGDLSSESTVSRIRTEHFPLTLESARPSHTSQYLCASSEESAGKTEAFFGQGTRLTVV.

The chain uses TRBV9 and TRBJ2-5; D is undetermined. Germline CDR1 SGDLS, CDR2 YYNGEE. Trimming pared 0 bases from V and 5 bases from J, leaving 8 bases between. The CDR3 has 13 residues. The CDR3 DNA follows: TGTGCCAGCAGCGTAGACTTATGGGAGACCCAGTACTTC. Its protein is CASSVDLWETQYF.

The rearrangement links TRBV5-5 to TRBJ2-7; 14 bases agree with TRBD2. Germline CDR1 SGHKS, CDR2 YYEKEE (reference sequence). CDR3 length: 14 residues. The V segment lost 9 bases and the J segment 4 bases; nucleotides outside the gene matches: 6. CDR3 DNA sequence: TGTGCCACTAGACTAGCGGGAGGGAAGTACGAGCAGTACTTC. This codes for CATRLAGGKYEQYF.

The genes are TRBV5-1 and TRBJ2-1, with 12 bases matching TRBD2. Germline trimming cut 5 bases from V and 8 bases from J; bases unmatched to any gene: 8. The length of the CDR3 is 15 residues. The germline V gene has CDR1 SGHRS and CDR2 YFSETQ. CDR3 in DNA: TGCGCCAGCAGACCTAGCGGGAGGGCTAACGATGAGCAGTTCTTC. Its translation: CASRPSGRANDEQFF. Filled out from reference TRBV5-1 and TRBJ2-1, the complete variable domain reads KAGVTQTPRYLIKTRGQQVTLSCSPISGHRSVSWYQQTPGQGLQFLFEYFSETQRNKGNFPGRFSGRQFSNSRSEMNVSTLELGDSALYLCASRPSGRANDEQFFGPGTRLTVL.

This clone was found once. This sequence joins TRBV9 and TRBJ2-1; 7 positions match TRBD1. The CDR3 is 15 amino acids. The germline gives CDR1 SGDLS, CDR2 YYNGEE. The J segment lost 5 bases and the V segment lost 4 bases, leaving 9 bases of the junction unmatched. The CDR3, as DNA: TGTGCCAGCAGCCGCGAATGGACAGGACACAATGAGCAGTTCTTC. Residues: CASSREWTGHNEQFF.

This sequence joins TRBV6-5 and TRBJ2-1, with 11 bases identical to TRBD2. From germline, CDR1 is MNHEY and CDR2 SVGAGI. V shed 6 bases and J 10 bases; nucleotides not matched to a gene: 8. There are 14 residues in the CDR3. This CDR3 is CASRGTSGGSEQFF. The CDR3 region has the DNA TGTGCCAGCAGGGGGACTAGCGGTGGTTCAGAGCAGTTCTTC.

This chain uses TRBV29-1 with TRBJ1-2; possibly TRBD1 for D (6 bases). CDR1 and CDR2 from the germline V gene are SQVTM and ANQGSEA. The CDR3 loop spans 12 amino acids. Trimming took off 6 bases at V and 5 bases at J, with 13 bases between the two ends. The CDR3 loop is CSVQQGWYGYTF. Here the CDR3 DNA reads TGCAGCGTGCAACAGGGTTGGTATGGCTACACCTTC.

The chain joins TRBV7-2 to TRBJ2-1; tentative D call: TRBD1 (6 bases). V was cut by 1 base and J by 2 bases, with 9 bases left in between. Germline loops: CDR1 SGHTA, CDR2 FQGNSA. The CDR3 covers 15 residues. CDR3 protein: CASSLVGTPYNEQFF. The CDR3 DNA sequence: TGTGCCAGCAGCTTAGTCGGGACACCCTACAATGAGCAGTTCTTC.

The rearrangement joins TRBV27 to TRBJ1-5, with D possibly TRBD1 on 6 matching bases. V lost 6 bases and J 6 bases, leaving 21 bases between the germline ends. This CDR3 is built from 16 residues. Germline V gene sequence: CDR1 MNHEY, CDR2 SMNVEV (reference sequence). The DNA for the CDR3 is TGTGCCAGCAGGCTTGCTGGCGGGGGGCTCGGTCAGCCCCAGCATTTT. Residues: CASRLAGGGLGQPQHF.

The J gene is TRBJ2-1, the V gene TRBV6-5; D possibly corresponds to TRBD2 (5 bases). Per germline, CDR1 MNHEY and CDR2 SVGAGI. V lost 10 bases, J lost 3 bases, and 16 bases lay in between. The CDR3 is 14 amino acids. The CDR3 sequence is CATSQYEGYNEQFF. The DNA of the CDR3 is TGTGCCACCTCTCAGTACGAGGGCTACAATGAGCAGTTCTTC.

The chain recombines TRBV27 with TRBJ1-4, with D possibly TRBD1 on 6 matching bases. The CDR3 covers 16 residues. Deletions cut 5 bases from V and 2 bases from J, with 15 bases between. The germline V gene encodes CDR1 MNHEY and CDR2 SMNVEV (reference sequence). This CDR3 reads CASSLQGVATNEKLFF. Here the CDR3 DNA reads TGTGCCAGCAGTCTACAGGGAGTCGCGACTAATGAAAAACTGTTTTTT.

The chain joins TRBV30 to TRBJ1-2; D remains ambiguous. This CDR3 region has 13 residues. Per germline, CDR1 GTSNPN and CDR2 SVGIG (reference sequence). Trimming took off 2 bases at V and 4 bases at J, with 11 bases between the two ends. The CDR3 region has the DNA TGTGCCTGGAGTCCCCACGGACTCTATGGCTACACCTTC. Translating it yields CAWSPHGLYGYTF.

The V call is TRBV6-4, the J call TRBJ2-3, with TRBD2 identical over 13 bases. The CDR3 contains 15 residues. The V gene end was trimmed by 6 bases and the J gene end by 4 bases; junction bases not matched to a gene: 4. Germline loops: CDR1 MRHNA, CDR2 SNTAGT. The CDR3 region has the DNA TGTGCCAGCAGCCGGACTAGCGGGAGTGCAGATACGCAGTATTTT. Residues: CASSRTSGSADTQYF.

This chain joins TRBV7-2 and TRBJ2-3; 13 bases are a match to TRBD2. This CDR3 spans 15 amino acids. Germline loops: CDR1 SGHTA, CDR2 FQGNSA. Trimming cost V 4 bases and J 6 bases; bases outside gene matches: 4. The chain's CDR3 is CASSWTSGSRDTQYF. CDR3 in DNA: TGTGCCAGCAGCTGGACTAGCGGGAGTAGGGATACGCAGTATTTT.

V usage is TRBV7-6 and J usage is TRBJ1-6, with 7 bases lining up with TRBD1. V shed 0 bases and J 0 bases; nucleotides not matched to a gene: 5. CDR3 length: 18 residues. Germline V gene sequence: CDR1 SGHVS, CDR2 FNYEAQ. The CDR3 here is CASSLAQGESSYNSPLHF. In DNA form, the CDR3 reads TGTGCCAGCAGCTTAGCGCAGGGGGAGAGCTCCTATAATTCACCCCTCCACTTT.

V usage is TRBV25-1 and J usage is TRBJ1-2, with unresolved D. Looked up from germline, CDR1 is MGHDK and CDR2 is SYGVNS. The V gene lost 6 bases and the J gene lost 1 base, with 21 bases spanning the gap. CDR3 length: 17 amino acids. The CDR3 sequence is CASRTGLPLTYNYGYTF. The CDR3 DNA follows: TGTGCCAGCAGGACGGGATTACCGTTAACCTATAACTATGGCTACACCTTC.

The chain recombines TRBV18 with TRBJ1-1; TRBD1 matches at 9 bases. V shed 6 bases and J 1 base; nucleotides not matched to a gene: 12. This CDR3 comprises 17 residues. The germline V gene encodes CDR1 KGHSH and CDR2 LQKENI. The CDR3 spells CASSGFPGQGSNTEAFF. In nucleotides, the CDR3 is TGTGCCAGCTCCGGCTTCCCGGGACAGGGATCGAACACTGAAGCTTTCTTT.

The V call is TRBV6-5, the J call TRBJ2-3; D is unclear. Trimming removed 5 bases at V and 2 bases at J, with 14 bases between. The length of the CDR3 is 15 residues. Germline CDR1 is MNHEY and CDR2 is SVGAGI. For the CDR3, the DNA is TGTGCCAGCAGTCAACGAGGCACCTTCACAGATACGCAGTATTTT. Translated, it gives CASSQRGTFTDTQYF.

This rearrangement joins TRBV30 to TRBJ1-1, with D hard to call. Looked up from germline, CDR1 is GTSNPN and CDR2 is SVGIG (reference sequence). Trimming left V 0 bases short and J 5 bases short, with 10 bases between. This CDR3 contains 13 residues. The CDR3 DNA reads TGTGCCTGGAGTGTTACTACGGGAACTGAAGCTTTCTTT. Its protein is CAWSVTTGTEAFF.

The table lists this clone with a few counts. The rearrangement joins TRBV4-3 to TRBJ2-6; the D gene is possibly TRBD1 (5 bases). The V gene lost 4 bases and the J gene lost 0 bases, with 10 bases spanning the gap. The CDR3 is 16 residues long. The germline CDR1 and CDR2 sequences are LGHNA and YSLEER. The CDR3 nucleotides are TGCGCCAGCAGCCTGATAAGGGGCTCTGGGGCCAACGTCCTGACTTTC. Amino acid sequence: CASSLIRGSGANVLTF.

This clone occurred once. The chain carries TRBV9 and TRBJ2-6; the match to TRBD2 covers 9 bases. In germline, CDR1 is SGDLS, CDR2 YYNGEE. The J segment lost 1 base and the V segment lost 3 bases, leaving 11 bases of the junction unmatched. CDR3 length: 19 amino acids. The CDR3 nucleotides are TGTGCCAGCAGCGGCCGATCTAGCGGGATAGGGTCTGGGGCCAACGTCCTGACTTTC. It codes for CASSGRSSGIGSGANVLTF.

The V call is TRBV6-1, the J call TRBJ1-1, with D tentatively TRBD1 (6 bases). V was clipped by 7 bases and J by 5 bases, with 14 bases between them. Germline V CDR1 and CDR2: MNHNS, SASEGT. The CDR3 extends over 13 amino acids. The chain's CDR3 is CASTGGLVTEAFF. The CDR3 DNA follows: TGTGCCAGCACTGGGGGCCTGGTAACTGAAGCTTTCTTT.

This sequence joins TRBV7-9 and TRBJ1-4; 7 bases match TRBD1. The CDR3 runs 17 residues. Germline-derived CDR1 and CDR2 are SEHNR and FQNEAQ (reference sequence). J gave up 0 bases and V 5 bases, and 9 bases lay outside the gene matches. For the CDR3, the DNA is TGTGCCAGCAGCCCGGGACAGACAATTGCAACTAATGAAAAACTGTTTTTT. Translating gives CASSPGQTIATNEKLFF.